This T cell receptor (beta chain) was documented in a study of blood T cell repertoires in COVID-19. Study context: In each case, the material was cDNA or gDNA derived from T cells, B-cell-depleted T cells, or PBMCs.

The table lists this clone with a few counts. How the authors handled the data: Amplification from reference gene primers served as the basis for estimated nucleated cell counts. Only in-frame clones appear in the TCRdb table, and some are missing; sequencing was by immunoSEQ multiplex PCR. D and trimming come from the DNA, and the V and J calls and clone size come from that table. The profile shows over 55,000 clones, about 83% of them singletons. The Seattle patients, enrolled during active infection, were followed longitudinally. The clonotype comes from a man in his forties or fifties with COVID-19, enrolled during active disease. The sample comprised peripheral blood.

The CDR3 bases are TGTGCCAGTAGTCCCATGAACACTGAAGCTTTCTTT. This translates into CASSPMNTEAFF. The rearrangement joins TRBV19 to TRBJ1-1; D ambiguous. The CDR3 is made up of 12 amino acids. The germline gives CDR1 LNHDA, CDR2 SQIVND (reference sequence). Between the trimmed V and J ends, which lost 5 bases and 0 bases, there was a span of 4 bases.